This is a list of T cell receptor beta chains from one sample in a study of T cells in localized non-small cell lung cancer. The data were produced by immunoSEQ multiplex PCR, yet TCRdb's version contains in-frame clones alone and is incomplete. The sample has around 1,500 clones, around a third seen once. The input for sequencing was normal lung tissue next to the tumor, taken before any cancer treatment. The source of these receptors is a woman aged 40 to 75 with stage II lung adenocarcinoma. Both conserved end residues are part of each CDR3. Fields, in order: V gene, CDR3 protein.

>TRBV6-4
CASSFFNEQFF
>TRBV9
CASSVTGGLGETQYF
>TRBV6-8
CASSSAPGNTEAFF
>TRBV18
CASSPLIQNTEAFF
>TRBV4-1
CASSQEPIKTDKNTEAFF
>TRBV18
CASSPMVPGELFF
>TRBV28
CASSLIIGTGREETQYF
>TRBV11-3
CASSNSAGVGGELFF
>TRBV30
CAWSSPGGPNQPQHF
>TRBV15
CATSRLRGTGAEKLFF
>TRBV30
CAWSRGEDGELFF
>TRBV29-1
CSVVGVGQTEAFF
>TRBV28
CASRPYRQFLDEQYF
>TRBV5-1
CASSSGQPPFEAFF
>TRBV29-1
CSVRAGFTEAFF
>TRBV11-3
CASSPTRLAGGQETQYF
>TRBV11-3
CASSQPIGDRGRSYEQYF
>TRBV6-8
CASSYSIFREKLFF
>TRBV2
CASSEARNTIYF
>TRBV6-8
CASSPGGGTEAFF
>TRBV18
CASSPFTDFNTGELFF
>TRBV6-4
CASSPKGSTDTQYF
>TRBV28
CASSFATYEQYF
>TRBV30
CAWSSSGQEETQYF
>TRBV9
CASSSGMNTEAFF
>TRBV29-1
CSVATTLTDTQYF
>TRBV9
CASSVEFSGASTDTQYF
>TRBV12-5
CASGLGLAGGFTDTQYF
>TRBV11-3
CASSFETGRSGNTIYF
>TRBV11-3
CASSFGGTGSMNTEAFF
>TRBV11-3
CASSHSGGTNTEAFF
>TRBV28
CAILTEGETQYF
>TRBV11-3
CASKGSTTSRNEQFF
>TRBV6-8
CASRRTGRADTQYF
>TRBV6-8
CASSVAGWDEKLFF
>TRBV29-1
CSIRTSGEAYEQYF
>TRBV6-8
CAISTGDSNQPQHF
>TRBV15
CATSGWLYTDTQYF
>TRBV18
CASSPPNGVDYEQYF
>TRBV19
CASSIRGDWNAEAFF
>TRBV25-1
CASSSEGKETQYF
>TRBV12-5
CASGLADQGNGYTF
>TRBV11-3
CASKGSGGTDTQYF
>TRBV15
CATSRPDREGNEQFF
>TRBV6-8
CASSVGAAYEQYF
>TRBV6-8
CASRPHLNTEAFF
>TRBV12-5
CASGFRGANYGYTF
>TRBV28
CASSQPGQGNTEAFF
>TRBV18
CASSPPERETQYF
>TRBV9
CASSVYGGTNYGYTF
>TRBV19
CASRLIGMNTEAFF
>TRBV6-8
CASSPSYRATNEKLFF
>TRBV29-1
CSVDRDAGDTQYF
>TRBV7-2
CASSSGQGQPQHF
>TRBV6-8
CASTLGGQGLMNTEAFF
>TRBV6-8
CASREDREETGELFF
>TRBV27
CASSLRRTTDTQYF
>TRBV6-8
CASSREWTVNQPQHF
>TRBV19
CASISGGSGETQYF
>TRBV18
CASSLGSTGTTEAFF